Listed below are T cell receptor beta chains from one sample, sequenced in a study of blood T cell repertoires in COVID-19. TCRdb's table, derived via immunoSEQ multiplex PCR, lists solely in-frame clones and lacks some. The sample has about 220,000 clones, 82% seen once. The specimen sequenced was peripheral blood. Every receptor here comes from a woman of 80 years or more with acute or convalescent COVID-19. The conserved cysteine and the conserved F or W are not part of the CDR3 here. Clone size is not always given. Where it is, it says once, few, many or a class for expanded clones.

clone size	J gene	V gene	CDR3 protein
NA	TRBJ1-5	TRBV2	ASRGGVMDSNQPQH
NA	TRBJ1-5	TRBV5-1	ASSPDRGANQPQH
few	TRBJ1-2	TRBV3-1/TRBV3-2	ASSQASGSGYGYT
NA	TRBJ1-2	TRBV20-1	SASGLSSANYGYT
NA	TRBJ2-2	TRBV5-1	ASSLGAMNTGELF
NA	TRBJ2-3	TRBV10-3	ASRRGEEDTQY
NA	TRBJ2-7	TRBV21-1	ASRGGASGLGEQY
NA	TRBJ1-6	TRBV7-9	ASSYWQGASGVNSPLH
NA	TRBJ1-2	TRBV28	ASRQVVFGYT
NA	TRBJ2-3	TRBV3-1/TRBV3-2	ASSQSGGADTQY
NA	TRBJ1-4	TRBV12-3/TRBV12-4	ATRTGANEKLF
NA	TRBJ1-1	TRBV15	ATSIQVNTEAF
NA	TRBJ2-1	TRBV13	ASSPSPGTGSIYNEQF
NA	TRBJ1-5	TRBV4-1	ASSQDPGGYNQPQH
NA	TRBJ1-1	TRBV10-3	AISGGRLNTEAF
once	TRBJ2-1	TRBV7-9	ASSLEVGTVRMEQF
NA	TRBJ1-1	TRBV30	AWSVQFLNTEAF
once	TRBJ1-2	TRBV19	ATSGQISNYGYT
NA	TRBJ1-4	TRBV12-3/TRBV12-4	ASSSNPGGKLF
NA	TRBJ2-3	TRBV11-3	ASSLDQGTQY
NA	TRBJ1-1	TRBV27	ASSPGGAPEAF
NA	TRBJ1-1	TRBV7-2	ASSGQGDTEAF
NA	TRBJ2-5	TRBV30	AWTPGLAGVSGETQY
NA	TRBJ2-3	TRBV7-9	ASSLVAAGGRDTQY